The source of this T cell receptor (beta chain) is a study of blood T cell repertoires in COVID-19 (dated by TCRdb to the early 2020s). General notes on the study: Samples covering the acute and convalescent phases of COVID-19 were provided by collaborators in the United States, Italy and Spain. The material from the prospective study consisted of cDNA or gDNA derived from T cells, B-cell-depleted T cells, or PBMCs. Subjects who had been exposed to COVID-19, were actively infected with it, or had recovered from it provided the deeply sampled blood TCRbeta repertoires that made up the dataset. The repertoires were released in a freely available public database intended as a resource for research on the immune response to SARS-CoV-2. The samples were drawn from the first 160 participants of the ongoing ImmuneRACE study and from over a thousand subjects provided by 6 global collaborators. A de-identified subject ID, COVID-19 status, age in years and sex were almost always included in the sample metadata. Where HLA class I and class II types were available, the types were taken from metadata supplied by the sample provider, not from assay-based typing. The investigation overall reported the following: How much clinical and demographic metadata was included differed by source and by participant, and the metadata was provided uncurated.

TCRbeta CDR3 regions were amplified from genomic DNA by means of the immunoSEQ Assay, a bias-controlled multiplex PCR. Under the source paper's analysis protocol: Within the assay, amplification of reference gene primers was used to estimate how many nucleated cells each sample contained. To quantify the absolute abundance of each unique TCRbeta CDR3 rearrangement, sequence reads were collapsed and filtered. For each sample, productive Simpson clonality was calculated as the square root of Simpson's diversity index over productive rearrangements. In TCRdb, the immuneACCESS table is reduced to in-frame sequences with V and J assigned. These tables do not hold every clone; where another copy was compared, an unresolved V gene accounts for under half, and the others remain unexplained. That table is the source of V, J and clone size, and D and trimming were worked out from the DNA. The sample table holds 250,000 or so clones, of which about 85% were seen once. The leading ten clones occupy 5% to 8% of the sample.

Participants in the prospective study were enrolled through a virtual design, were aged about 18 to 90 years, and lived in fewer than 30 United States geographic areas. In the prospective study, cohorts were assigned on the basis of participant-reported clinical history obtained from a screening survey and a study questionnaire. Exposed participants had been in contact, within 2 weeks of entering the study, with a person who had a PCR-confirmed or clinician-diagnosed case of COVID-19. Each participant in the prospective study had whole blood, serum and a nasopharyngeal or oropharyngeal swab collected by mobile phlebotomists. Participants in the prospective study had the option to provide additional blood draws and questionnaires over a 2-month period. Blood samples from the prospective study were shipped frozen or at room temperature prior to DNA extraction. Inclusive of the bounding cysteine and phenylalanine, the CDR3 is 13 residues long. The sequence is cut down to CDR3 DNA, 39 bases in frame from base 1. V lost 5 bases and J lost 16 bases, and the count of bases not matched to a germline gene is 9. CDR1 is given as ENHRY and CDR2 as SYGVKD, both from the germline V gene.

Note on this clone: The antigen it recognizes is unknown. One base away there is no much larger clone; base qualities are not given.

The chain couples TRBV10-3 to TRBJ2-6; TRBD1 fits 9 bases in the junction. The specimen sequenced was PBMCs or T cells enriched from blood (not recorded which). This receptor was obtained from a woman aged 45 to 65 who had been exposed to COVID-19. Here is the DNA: TGTGCCATCAGTTTCCGGGACAGGGTGGAACTGACTTTC. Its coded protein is CAISFRDRVELTF.